The rows below give T cell receptor beta chains drawn from one sample of a study of OX40 agonist ivuxolimab in advanced cancers. TCRdb's copy holds only in-frame clones and misses some; the assay was immunoSEQ multiplex PCR. The sample holds 98,000 or so clones, roughly nine tenths seen once. Sequencing used CD4+ or CD8+ T cells sorted from blood, obtained in a trial of the OX40 agonist ivuxolimab. These receptor sequences come from an adult with an advanced solid tumor such as melanoma, head and neck, liver or kidney cancer. Each CDR3 is given with its conserved first and last residue. Clone size appears in some rows only: once, few, many, or a class for an expanded clone.

TRBJ1-4 | TRBV5-1 | . | CASALGSSHLEKLFF
TRBJ2-1 | TRBV18 | . | CASSPPSLYNEQFF
TRBJ1-4 | TRBV28 | . | CASSFTGQGTQQGEKLFF
TRBJ1-3 | TRBV18 | . | CASSPQGSGNTIYF
TRBJ1-5 | TRBV7-9 | . | CASSSGQTNQPQHF
TRBJ2-3 | TRBV9 | . | CASGTFGTDTQYF
TRBJ2-3 | TRBV11-3 | . | CASSFTWADTQYF
TRBJ1-2 | TRBV2 | . | CASSGTGEYYGYTF
TRBJ1-6 | TRBV18 | . | CASSPNRDSPLHF
TRBJ2-7 | TRBV5-1 | . | CASSKGTGGLSGLYEQYF
TRBJ1-5 | TRBV9 | . | CAPAGGRGVEPQHF
TRBJ2-1 | TRBV19 | . | CASSISWNNEQFF
TRBJ2-3 | TRBV30 | . | CAWSVGGDTQYF
TRBJ2-1 | TRBV19 | . | CASSLGTSGRYEQFF
TRBJ2-1 | TRBV7-3 | . | CASSSGLAGGEQFF
TRBJ1-4 | TRBV7-9 | few | CASSLGTNNEKLFF
TRBJ1-4 | TRBV2 | . | CASTGRLATNEKLFF
TRBJ2-1 | TRBV19 | . | CASNSGLHEQFF
TRBJ1-5 | TRBV30 | . | CAWSAEGGLSNQPQHF
TRBJ1-1 | TRBV27 | few | CASRDRDRGVQNTEAFF
TRBJ2-3 | TRBV11-3 | . | CASSLVRGDTQYF
TRBJ1-3 | TRBV28 | . | CASSLDGALPGNTIYF
TRBJ2-7 | TRBV6-5 | . | CASSYMAGQTYEQYF
TRBJ2-5 | TRBV28 | . | CASRTGVGETQYF
TRBJ2-3 | TRBV6-4 | . | CASSERTSGTDTQYF
TRBJ1-4 | TRBV7-2 | . | CASSREGGINEKLFF
TRBJ1-5 | TRBV7-2 | . | CASSLDPGNNQPQHF
TRBJ2-1 | TRBV5-1 | . | CASSLGLSGMDEQFF
TRBJ2-5 | TRBV5-1 | . | CASSLEGQETQYF
TRBJ1-2 | TRBV5-4 | . | CASSLNYGYTF
TRBJ2-3 | TRBV20-1 | . | CSAILAGLVF
TRBJ2-7 | TRBV7-9 | . | CASSPGTGQYEQYF
TRBJ2-1 | TRBV7-8 | . | CASSSRASGSGEQFF
TRBJ1-6 | TRBV5-6 | . | CASSLGGEYSPLHF
TRBJ2-3 | TRBV9 | . | CASTDEAGEVTDTQYF
TRBJ2-1 | TRBV18 | few | CASSPLPLDPSLGEQFF
TRBJ1-2 | TRBV2 | . | CASSELGGGYTF
TRBJ2-1 | TRBV5-6 | . | CASSLREVKFF
TRBJ1-5 | TRBV30 | few | CAWSVKGSKPQHF
TRBJ1-5 | TRBV18 | . | CASSPFGTAGQPQHF
TRBJ1-4 | TRBV5-5 | . | CASSLDGPEKLFF
TRBJ2-1 | TRBV4-1 | . | CASAGGTIYNEQFF
TRBJ1-2 | TRBV27 | . | CASSLTPLSGGYTF
TRBJ1-5 | TRBV4-2 | few | CASSLGSVNQPQHF
TRBJ1-6 | TRBV12-5 | . | CASGPGSQGEVDLHF
TRBJ2-1 | TRBV19 | . | CASSHRDRGHNEQFF
TRBJ2-2 | TRBV1 | . | CTSSQDPRGTGELFF
TRBJ2-7 | TRBV28 | once | CASSLRARSSYEQYF
TRBJ1-2 | TRBV5-1 | . | CASSTGGRFYGYTF